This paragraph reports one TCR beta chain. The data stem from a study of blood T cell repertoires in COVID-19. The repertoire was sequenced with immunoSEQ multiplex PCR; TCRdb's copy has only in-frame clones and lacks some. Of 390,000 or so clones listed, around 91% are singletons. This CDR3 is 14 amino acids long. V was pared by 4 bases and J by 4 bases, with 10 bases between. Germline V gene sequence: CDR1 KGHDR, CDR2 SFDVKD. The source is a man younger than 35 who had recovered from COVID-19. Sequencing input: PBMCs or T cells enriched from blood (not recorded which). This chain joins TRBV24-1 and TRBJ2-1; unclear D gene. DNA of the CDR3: TGTGCCACCAGTGACCCCACCCGGTACAATGAGCAGTTCTTC. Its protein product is CATSDPTRYNEQFF.